This TCR beta chain was captured by sequencing in a study of blood T cell repertoires in COVID-19. As for the study in general: Sites across the United States, Italy and Spain contributed samples from acute and convalescent COVID-19. Nucleic acid was either cDNA or gDNA, and it came from T cells, B-cell-depleted T cells, or PBMCs.

V was trimmed by 7 bases and J by 1 base, leaving 3 bases between them. Germline CDR1 reads KGHDR; CDR2 reads SFDVKD. This CDR3 is 12 amino acids long. Source study methods: Amplification with reference gene primers provided the estimates of nucleated cell counts. Clones were read by immunoSEQ multiplex PCR, and TCRdb kept only the in-frame ones, dropping some. The V and J calls and the clone size are those of that table, but D and trimming were determined from the DNA. The repertoire holds around 100,000 clones, with approximately 89% as singletons. The V and J genes are TRBV24-1 and TRBJ2-2, with D uncertain. The sequencing input was peripheral blood. The receptor was derived from a human donor in a cohort sampled during active COVID-19. This CDR3 reads CATSLNTGELFF. The CDR3 DNA follows: TGTGCCACCAGCCTGAACACCGGGGAGCTGTTTTTT.